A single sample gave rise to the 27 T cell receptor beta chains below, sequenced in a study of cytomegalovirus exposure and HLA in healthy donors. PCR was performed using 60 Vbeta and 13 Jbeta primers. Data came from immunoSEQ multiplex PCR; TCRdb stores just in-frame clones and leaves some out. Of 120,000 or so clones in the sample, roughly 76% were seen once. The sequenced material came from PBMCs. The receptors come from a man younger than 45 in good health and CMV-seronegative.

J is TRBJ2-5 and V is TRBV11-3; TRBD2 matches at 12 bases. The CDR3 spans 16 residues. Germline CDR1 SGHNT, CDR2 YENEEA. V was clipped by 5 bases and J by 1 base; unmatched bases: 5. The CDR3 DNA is TGTGCCAGCAGCCCGACTAGCGGGGGTTTCCAAGAGACCCAGTACTTC. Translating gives CASSPTSGGFQETQYF.

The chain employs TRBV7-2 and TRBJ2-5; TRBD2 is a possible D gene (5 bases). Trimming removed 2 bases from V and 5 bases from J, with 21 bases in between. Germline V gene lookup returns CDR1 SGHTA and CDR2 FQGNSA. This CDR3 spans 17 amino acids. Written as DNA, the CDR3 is TGTGCCAGCAGCTTAATACTGGATCGGAGGATCCCTGAGACCCAGTACTTC. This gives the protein CASSLILDRRIPETQYF.

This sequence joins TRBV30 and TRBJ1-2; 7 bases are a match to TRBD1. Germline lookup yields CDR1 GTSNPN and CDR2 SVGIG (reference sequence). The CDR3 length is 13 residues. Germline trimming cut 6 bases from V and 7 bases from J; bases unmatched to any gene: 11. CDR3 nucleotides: TGTGCCTGCTGGGGAAGGGGGCTCGGTGGCTACACCTTC. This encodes CACWGRGLGGYTF. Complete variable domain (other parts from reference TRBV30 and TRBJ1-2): SQTIHQWPATLVQPVGSPLSLECTVEGTSNPNLYWYRQAAGRGLQLLFYSVGIGQISSEVPQNLSASRPQDRQFILSSKKLLLSDSGFYLCACWGRGLGGYTFGSGTRLTVV.

CDR3 region: CASSQVQGLNEKLFF. The DNA of the CDR3 is TGCGCCAGCAGCCAAGTACAGGGCCTTAATGAAAAACTGTTTTTT. The V and J genes are TRBV4-1 and TRBJ1-4; TRBD1 is a possible D gene (6 bases). Trimming removed 1 base at V and 4 bases at J, with 10 bases between. CDR3 length equals 15 residues. Looked up from germline, CDR1 is MGHRA and CDR2 is YSYEKL.

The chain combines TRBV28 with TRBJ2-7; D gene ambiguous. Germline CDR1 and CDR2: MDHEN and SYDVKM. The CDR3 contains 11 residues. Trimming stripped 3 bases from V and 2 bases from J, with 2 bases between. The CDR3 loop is CASSFTYEQYF. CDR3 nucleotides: TGTGCCAGCAGTTTCACCTACGAGCAGTACTTC.

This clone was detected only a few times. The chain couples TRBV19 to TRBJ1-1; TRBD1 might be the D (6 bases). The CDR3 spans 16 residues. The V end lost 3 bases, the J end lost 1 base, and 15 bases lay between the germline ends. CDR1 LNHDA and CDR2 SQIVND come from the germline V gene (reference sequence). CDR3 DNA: TGTGCCAGTAGTATCACCCTCGGGACACAGAACACTGAAGCTTTCTTT. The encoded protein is CASSITLGTQNTEAFF.

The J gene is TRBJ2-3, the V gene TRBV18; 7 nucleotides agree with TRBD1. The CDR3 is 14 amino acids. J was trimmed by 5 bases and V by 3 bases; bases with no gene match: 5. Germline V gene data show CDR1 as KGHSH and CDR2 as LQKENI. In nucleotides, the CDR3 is TGTGCCAGCTCACCGGGGACAGAGGAAGATACGCAGTATTTT. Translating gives CASSPGTEEDTQYF. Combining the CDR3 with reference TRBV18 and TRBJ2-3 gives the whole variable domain NAGVMQNPRHLVRRRGQEARLRCSPMKGHSHVYWYRQLPEEGLKFMVYLQKENIIDESGMPKERFSAEFPKEGPSILRIQQVVRGDSAAYFCASSPGTEEDTQYFGPGTRLTVL.

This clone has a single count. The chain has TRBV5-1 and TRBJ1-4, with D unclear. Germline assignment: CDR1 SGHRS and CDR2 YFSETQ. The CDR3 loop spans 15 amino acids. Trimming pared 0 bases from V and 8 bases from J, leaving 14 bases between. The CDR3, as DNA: TGCGCCAGCAGCTTGGGATCTAGGGAGGAGGAAAAACTGTTTTTT. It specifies CASSLGSREEEKLFF.

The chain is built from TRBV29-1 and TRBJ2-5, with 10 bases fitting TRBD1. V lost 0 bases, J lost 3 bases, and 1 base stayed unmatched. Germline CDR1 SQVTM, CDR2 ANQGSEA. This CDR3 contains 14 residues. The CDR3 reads CSVEETGGEETQYF. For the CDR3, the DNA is TGCAGCGTTGAAGAGACAGGGGGCGAAGAGACCCAGTACTTC. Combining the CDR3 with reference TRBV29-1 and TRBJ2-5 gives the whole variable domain SAVISQKPSRDICQRGTSLTIQCQVDSQVTMMFWYRQQPGQSLTLIATANQGSEATYESGFVIDKFPISRPNLTFSTLTVSNMSPEDSSIYLCSVEETGGEETQYFGPGTRLLVL.

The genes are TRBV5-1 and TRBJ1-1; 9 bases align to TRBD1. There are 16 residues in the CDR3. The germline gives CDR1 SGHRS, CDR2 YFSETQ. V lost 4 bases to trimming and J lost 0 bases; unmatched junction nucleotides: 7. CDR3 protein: CASSPDRGAMNTEAFF. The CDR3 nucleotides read TGCGCCAGCAGCCCGGACAGGGGAGCCATGAACACTGAAGCTTTCTTT.

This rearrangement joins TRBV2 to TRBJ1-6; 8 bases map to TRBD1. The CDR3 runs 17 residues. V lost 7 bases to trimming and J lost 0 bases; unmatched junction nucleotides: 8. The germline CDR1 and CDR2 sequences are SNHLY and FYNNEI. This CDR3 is CASIPWDRSSYNSPLHF. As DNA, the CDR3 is TGTGCCAGCATCCCCTGGGACAGGAGCTCCTATAATTCACCCCTCCACTTT.

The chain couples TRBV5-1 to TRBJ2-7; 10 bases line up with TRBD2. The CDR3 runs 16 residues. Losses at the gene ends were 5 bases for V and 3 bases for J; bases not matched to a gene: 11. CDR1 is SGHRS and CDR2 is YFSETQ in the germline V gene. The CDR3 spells CASSHPLAGGHYEQYF. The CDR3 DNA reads TGCGCCAGCAGTCATCCTTTAGCGGGGGGTCACTACGAGCAGTACTTC. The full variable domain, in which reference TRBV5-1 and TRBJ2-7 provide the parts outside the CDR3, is KAGVTQTPRYLIKTRGQQVTLSCSPISGHRSVSWYQQTPGQGLQFLFEYFSETQRNKGNFPGRFSGRQFSNSRSEMNVSTLELGDSALYLCASSHPLAGGHYEQYFGPGTRLTVT.

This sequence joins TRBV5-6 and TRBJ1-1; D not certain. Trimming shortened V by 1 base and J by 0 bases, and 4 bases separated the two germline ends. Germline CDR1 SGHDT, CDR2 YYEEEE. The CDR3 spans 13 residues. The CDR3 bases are TGTGCCAGCAGCTTGACGGTGAACACTGAAGCTTTCTTT. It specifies CASSLTVNTEAFF.

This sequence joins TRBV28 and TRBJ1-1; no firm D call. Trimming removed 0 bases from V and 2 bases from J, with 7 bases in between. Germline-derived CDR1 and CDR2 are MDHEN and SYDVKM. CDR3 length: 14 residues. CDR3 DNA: TGTGCCAGCAGTTTATGGTTTCAAAACACTGAAGCTTTCTTT. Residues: CASSLWFQNTEAFF.

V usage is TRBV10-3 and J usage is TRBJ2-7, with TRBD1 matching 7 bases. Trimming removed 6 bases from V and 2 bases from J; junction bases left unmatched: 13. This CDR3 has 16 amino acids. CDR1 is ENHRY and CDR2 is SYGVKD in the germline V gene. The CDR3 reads CAISSSFGQDPYEQYF. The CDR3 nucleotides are TGTGCCATCAGCTCCTCCTTTGGACAGGACCCCTACGAGCAGTACTTC.

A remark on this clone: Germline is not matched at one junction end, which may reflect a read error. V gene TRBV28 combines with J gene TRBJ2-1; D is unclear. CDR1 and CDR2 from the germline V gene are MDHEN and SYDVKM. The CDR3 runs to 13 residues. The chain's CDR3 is CASSGPTPRKELF. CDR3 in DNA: TGTGCCAGTTCCGGCCCCACCCCCCGAAAGGAGCTCTTC.

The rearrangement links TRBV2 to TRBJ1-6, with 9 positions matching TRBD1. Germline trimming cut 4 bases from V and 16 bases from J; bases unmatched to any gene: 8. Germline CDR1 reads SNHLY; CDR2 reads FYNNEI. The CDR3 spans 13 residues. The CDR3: CASSGGDRALLHF. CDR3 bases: TGTGCCAGCAGTGGGGGGGACAGGGCCTTACTCCACTTT.

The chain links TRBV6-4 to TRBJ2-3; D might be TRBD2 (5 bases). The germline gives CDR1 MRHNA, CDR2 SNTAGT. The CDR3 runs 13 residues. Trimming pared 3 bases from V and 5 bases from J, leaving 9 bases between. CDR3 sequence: CASSEGREDTQYF. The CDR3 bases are TGTGCCAGCAGTGAGGGCCGGGAAGATACGCAGTATTTT.

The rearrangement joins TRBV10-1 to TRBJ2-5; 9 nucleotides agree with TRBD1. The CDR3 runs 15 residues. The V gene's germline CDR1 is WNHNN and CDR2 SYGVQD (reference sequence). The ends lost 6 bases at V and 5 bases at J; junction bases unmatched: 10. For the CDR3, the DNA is TGCGCCAGCAGCTCCGGACAGGGGAGGACGGAGACCCAGTACTTC. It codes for CASSSGQGRTETQYF.

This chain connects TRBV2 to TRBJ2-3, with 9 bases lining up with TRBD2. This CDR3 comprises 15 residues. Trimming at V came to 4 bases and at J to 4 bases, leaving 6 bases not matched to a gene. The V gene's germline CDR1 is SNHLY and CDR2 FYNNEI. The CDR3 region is CASSGAGTSPDTQYF. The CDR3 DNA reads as TGTGCCAGCAGTGGAGCCGGGACTAGCCCAGATACGCAGTATTTT.

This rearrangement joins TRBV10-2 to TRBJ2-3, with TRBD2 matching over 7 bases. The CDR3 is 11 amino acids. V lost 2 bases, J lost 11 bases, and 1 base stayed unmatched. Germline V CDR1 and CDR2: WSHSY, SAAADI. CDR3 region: CASSEGRGQYF. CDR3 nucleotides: TGCGCCAGCAGTGAGGGGAGGGGGCAGTATTTT.

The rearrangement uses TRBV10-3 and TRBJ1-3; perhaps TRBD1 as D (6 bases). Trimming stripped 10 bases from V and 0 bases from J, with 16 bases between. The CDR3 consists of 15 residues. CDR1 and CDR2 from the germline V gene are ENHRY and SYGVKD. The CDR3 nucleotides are TGTGCCACCCAAGGGACATTCATCTCTGGAAACACCATATATTTT. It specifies CATQGTFISGNTIYF.

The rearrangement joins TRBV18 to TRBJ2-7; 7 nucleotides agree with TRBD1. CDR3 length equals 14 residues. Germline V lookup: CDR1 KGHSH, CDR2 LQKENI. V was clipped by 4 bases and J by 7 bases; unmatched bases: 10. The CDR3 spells CASSQGQSGLEQYF. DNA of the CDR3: TGTGCCAGCTCACAGGGACAGTCTGGTTTGGAGCAGTACTTC.

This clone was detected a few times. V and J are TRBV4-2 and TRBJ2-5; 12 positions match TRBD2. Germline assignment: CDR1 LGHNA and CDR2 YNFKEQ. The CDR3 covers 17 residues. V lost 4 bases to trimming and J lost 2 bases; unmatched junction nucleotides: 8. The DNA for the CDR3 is TGTGCCAGCAGCCGTAGCCCTACTAGCGGGGGGCAAGAGACCCAGTACTTC. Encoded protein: CASSRSPTSGGQETQYF.

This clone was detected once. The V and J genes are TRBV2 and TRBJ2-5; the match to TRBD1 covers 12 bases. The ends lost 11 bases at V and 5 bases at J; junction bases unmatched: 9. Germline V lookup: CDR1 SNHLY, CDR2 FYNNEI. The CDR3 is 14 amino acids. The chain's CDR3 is CAGGQGALKETQYF. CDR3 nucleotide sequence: TGTGCCGGGGGACAGGGGGCGCTTAAGGAGACCCAGTACTTC.

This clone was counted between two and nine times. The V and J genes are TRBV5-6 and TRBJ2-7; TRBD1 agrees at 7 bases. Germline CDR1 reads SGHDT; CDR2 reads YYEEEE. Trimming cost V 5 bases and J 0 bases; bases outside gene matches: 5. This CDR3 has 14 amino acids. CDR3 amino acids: CASRARDSSYEQYF. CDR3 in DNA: TGTGCCAGCAGGGCCCGGGACAGCTCCTACGAGCAGTACTTC. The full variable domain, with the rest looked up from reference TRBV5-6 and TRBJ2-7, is DAGVTQSPTHLIKTRGQQVTLRCSPKSGHDTVSWYQQALGQGPQFIFQYYEEEERQRGNFPDRFSGHQFPNYSSELNVNALLLGDSALYLCASRARDSSYEQYFGPGTRLTVT.

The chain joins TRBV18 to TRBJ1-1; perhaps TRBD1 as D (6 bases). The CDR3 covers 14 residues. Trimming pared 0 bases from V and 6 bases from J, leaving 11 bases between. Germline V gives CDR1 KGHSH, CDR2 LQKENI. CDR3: CASSPPTGLPEAFF. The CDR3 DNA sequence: TGTGCCAGCTCACCACCGACAGGTTTGCCTGAAGCTTTCTTT.